The rows below give T cell receptor beta chains drawn from one sample of a study of CD8 T cells in Susac syndrome. Via MiXCR, TCRdb re-called the immunoSEQ multiplex PCR reads, giving one row per CDR3 protein. This sample has 160,000 or so distinct CDR3 sequences, with roughly 94% found just once. The sample was CD4+ T cells from PBMCs. The receptor source for this set is a human donor with Susac syndrome. The CDR3 runs from the conserved cysteine through the conserved F or W. Each record gives: J gene, D gene, V gene, CDR3 length, clone size, CDR3 DNA, CDR3 protein. A D gene is named only where the DNA matches it firmly. A row's size may be missing; if present it is once, few, many or a size class.

TRBJ1-4	.	TRBV15	13	.	TGTGCCACCAGCGGGGGGGCGGGGGAAAAACTGTTTTTT	CATSGGAGEKLFF
TRBJ1-6	.	TRBV3-1	13	.	TGTGCCAGCAGCCGGGGGGTAAATTCACCCCTCCACTTT	CASSRGVNSPLHF
TRBJ1-2	.	TRBV2	13	.	TGTGCCAGCGGAGTGGGGGAAAACTATGGCTACACCTTC	CASGVGENYGYTF
TRBJ2-7	.	TRBV20-1	14	.	.	CSASVRDRGYEQYF
TRBJ1-1	.	TRBV24-1	12	.	TGTGCCACCAGTGACCCGACAGGTGAAGCTTTCTTT	CATSDPTGEAFF
TRBJ1-2	.	TRBV3-1	16	once	TGTGCCAGCAGCCAAAGCGTGACAGGACTGAACTATGGCTACACCTTC	CASSQSVTGLNYGYTF
TRBJ1-2	.	TRBV2	13	.	TGTGCCAGCAGGATACAGGGAGGCTATGGCTACACCTTC	CASRIQGGYGYTF
TRBJ1-1	.	TRBV10-3	13	.	TGTGCCATCAGTGTAGGCCTGAACACTGAAGCTTTCTTT	CAISVGLNTEAFF
TRBJ2-5	TRBD2	TRBV20-1	16	.	TGCAGTGCCTCCTCTATTCTAGCGGGGGGACAAGAGACCCAGTACTTC	CSASSILAGGQETQYF
TRBJ2-1	TRBD1	TRBV3-1	13	.	TGTGCCAGCAGCCACACCAGGGGGCCTGAGCAGTTCTTC	CASSHTRGPEQFF
TRBJ1-4	TRBD1	TRBV14	18	.	TGTGCCAGCAGCCAAGGGGGACAGGGACAATTCCGGGATGAAAAACTGTTTTTT	CASSQGGQGQFRDEKLFF
TRBJ2-5	.	TRBV21-1	14	.	TGTGCCAGCAGCAAAGGCGGGATTCGAGAGACCCAGTACTTC	CASSKGGIRETQYF
TRBJ1-6	.	TRBV5-1	13	.	TGCGCCAGCAGCTTGGAAATAGGGTCACCCCTCCACTTT	CASSLEIGSPLHF
TRBJ2-3	TRBD2	TRBV29-1	14	.	TGCAGCGTTGAACGGGGGGTGGGAACAGATACGCAGTATTTT	CSVERGVGTDTQYF
TRBJ2-3	TRBD2	TRBV30	16	.	TGTGCCTGGAGTTCCAACCTCGCGGGGGGTGAAGATACGCAGTATTTT	CAWSSNLAGGEDTQYF
TRBJ2-3	TRBD2	TRBV24-1	15	.	TGTGCCACCAGTCCGGCGGGGGGGGGCACAGATACGCAGTATTTT	CATSPAGGGTDTQYF
TRBJ1-1	.	TRBV3-1	14	.	TGTGCCAGTGGGCCCAGGGGTATAGCGACCGAAGCTTTCTTT	CASGPRGIATEAFF
TRBJ2-6	.	TRBV5-1	16	.	TGCGCCAGCAGCTCGAATGAGGGCGTTGGGGCCAACGTCCTGACTTTC	CASSSNEGVGANVLTF
TRBJ1-5	.	TRBV30	13	.	TGTGCCTGGAGCGACACCCATAATCAGCCCCAGCATTTT	CAWSDTHNQPQHF
TRBJ2-5	.	TRBV7-6	13	.	TGTGCCAGCAGCGCGGTCTTGACGGAGACCCAGTACTTC	CASSAVLTETQYF
TRBJ1-1	.	TRBV5-1	14	.	TGCGCCAGCAGCTTGGCCACCGGGAACACTGAAGCTTTCTTT	CASSLATGNTEAFF
TRBJ2-7	.	TRBV29-1	10	.	TGCAGCGTTGAGGTCGGGGAGCAGTACTTC	CSVEVGEQYF
TRBJ1-1	.	TRBV5-1	13	.	TGCGCCAGCAGCTTGGGGTCCCTCGAGCGGGCTTTCTTT	CASSLGSLERAFF
TRBJ1-5	.	TRBV9	13	.	TGTGCCAGCAGCGTTGGGGGAGTGCAGCCCCAGCATTTT	CASSVGGVQPQHF